This TCR beta chain was obtained from a study of patients and donors after allogeneic stem cell transplantation. TCRdb reprocessed the RT-PCR reads with MiXCR, giving one entry per CDR3 protein. This sample has some 200,000 distinct CDR3 sequences, with around two fifths found just once. Germline V gene data show CDR1 as SGHNT and CDR2 as YYREEE (reference sequence). The V end was cut by 2 bases, the J end by 0 bases, with 9 bases between. The CDR3 extends over 14 amino acids. Sample: blood, either unsorted or a sorted T cell fraction (not recorded which). The clonotype was recovered from a human donor who was either an allogeneic HSCT recipient or a stem cell or donor lymphocyte infusion donor (not recorded which). It is not recorded whose cells these are; they may come from a transplant donor. V is TRBV5-4 and J is TRBJ2-7; D not resolved. The CDR3 spells CASSFWVSSYEQYF. The CDR3 DNA reads TGTGCCAGCAGCTTCTGGGTCAGCTCCTACGAGCAGTACTTC.